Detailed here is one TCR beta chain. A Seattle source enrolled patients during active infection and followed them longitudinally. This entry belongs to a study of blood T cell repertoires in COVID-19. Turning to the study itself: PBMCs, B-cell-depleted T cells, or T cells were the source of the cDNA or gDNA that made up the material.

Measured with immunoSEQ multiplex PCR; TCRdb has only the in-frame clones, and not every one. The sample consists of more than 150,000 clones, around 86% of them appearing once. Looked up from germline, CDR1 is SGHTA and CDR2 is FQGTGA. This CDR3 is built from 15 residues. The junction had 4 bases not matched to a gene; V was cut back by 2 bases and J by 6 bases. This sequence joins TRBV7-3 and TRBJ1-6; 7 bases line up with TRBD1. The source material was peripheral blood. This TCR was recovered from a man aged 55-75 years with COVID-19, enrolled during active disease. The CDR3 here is CASSLSGQPNSPLHF. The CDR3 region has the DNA TGTGCCAGCAGCTTATCGGGACAGCCTAATTCACCCCTCCACTTT.